One sample yielded the 10 T cell receptor beta chains listed below, sequenced in a study of tumor-infiltrating lymphocytes in primary liver carcinoma. The authors made TCR beta cDNA from 400 to 550 ng total RNA with a constant-region primer. Slightly modified ARM-PCR, run as three nested multiplex PCR rounds, produced the TCR beta libraries. Running nine to ten cycles apiece, the first two PCR rounds relied on TRBV1-TRBV30 forward primers together with a C-beta reverse primer. TCRdb ran MiXCR on the multiplex PCR reads and lists one entry per CDR3 protein. This table has about 92,000 distinct CDR3 sequences, around 68% appearing once. It was from approximately 20-30 mg of unsorted bulk tissue that RNA and DNA were co-extracted. Sequences were obtained from tumor-adjacent normal liver tissue. All receptors derive from a man in his forties or fifties with primary liver carcinoma and hepatitis B virus infection.

In the case of this clonotype: A read error may produce the germline difference seen at one junction end. The rearrangement uses TRBV7-8 and TRBJ2-3; D remains ambiguous. CDR3 length: 11 amino acids. The germline V gene has CDR1 SGHVS and CDR2 FQNEAQ. In DNA form, the CDR3 reads TGTGCCAGCGGCTTCGCAGATACGCAGTATTTT. Amino acid sequence: CASGFADTQYF.

The chain uses TRBV11-2 and TRBJ2-2; D is perhaps TRBD2 (5 bases). The germline V gene has CDR1 SGHAT and CDR2 FQNNGV. Trimming took off 4 bases at V and 3 bases at J, with 18 bases between the two ends. CDR3 length equals 17 residues. CDR3 sequence reads: CASSSRREGRDTGELFF. CDR3 sequence (DNA): TGTGCCAGCAGCTCCCGTCGTGAGGGAAGAGACACCGGGGAGCTGTTTTTT.

Notes on this clonotype: This sequence may be a read error, since a much larger clone differs from it by one base. The CDR3 here is CASSEASGGTGELFF. CDR3 nucleotides: TGTGCCAGCAGTGAAGCGTCAGGGGGGACCGGGGAGCTGTTTTTT. V gene TRBV6-1 combines with J gene TRBJ2-2; perhaps TRBD1 as D (7 bases). Germline CDR1 MNHNS, CDR2 SASEGT. V lost 0 bases, J lost 5 bases, and 10 bases lay in between. This CDR3 comprises 15 residues.

Comment on this clonotype: The junction differs from germline at one of its ends, possibly a read error. The chain employs TRBV11-2 and TRBJ1-1; D is undetermined. The CDR3 sequence is 14 residues long. CDR1 and CDR2 from the germline V gene are SGHAT and FQNNGV. CDR3: CAGSSGLRNTEAFF. The DNA for the CDR3 is TGTGCCGGCAGCTCCGGACTGAGAAACACTGAAGCTTTCTTT.

This clonotype is medium-sized (0.01 to 0.1%) in the sample. The J gene is TRBJ1-1, the V gene TRBV11-2; no clear D gene. Trimming took off 7 bases at V and 4 bases at J, with 16 bases between the two ends. CDR1 and CDR2 (germline): SGHAT, FQNNGV. The length of the CDR3 is 14 residues. CDR3 sequence (DNA): TGTGCCAGCATCGTGGAGGGTATGGGCACTGAAGCTTTCTTT. Translated: CASIVEGMGTEAFF.

Comment on this clonotype: Germline and junction disagree at one end, which may indicate a read error. This chain joins TRBV6-6 and TRBJ2-1; 8 bases align to TRBD2. Germline lookup yields CDR1 MNHNY and CDR2 SVGAGI (reference sequence). The CDR3 is made up of 14 amino acids. CDR3 residues: CASSFRPAGVWQSF. Here the CDR3 DNA reads TGTGCCAGCAGTTTTCGACCAGCGGGAGTATGGCAGTCCTTC.

The chain carries TRBV6-5 and TRBJ2-3; weak D call: TRBD2 (7 bases). Germline V gene data show CDR1 as MNHEY and CDR2 as SVGAGI. The CDR3 consists of 14 residues. Deletions cut 2 bases from V and 14 bases from J, with 20 bases between. The CDR3 coding sequence is TGTGCCAGCAGTTACGACGGGAGGACAGATACCCGGTATTTT. This sequence encodes CASSYDGRTDTRYF.

With respect to this clonotype: A read error may explain this, as a much larger clone is one base away. Because the CDR3 is missing its conserved closing phenylalanine or tryptophan, this is likely a read error. V and J are TRBV10-1 and TRBJ1-1; D gene ambiguous. Looked up from germline, CDR1 is WNHNN and CDR2 is SYGVQD (reference sequence). The CDR3 is made up of 13 amino acids. V gave up 5 bases and J gave up 0 bases, with 7 bases separating them. CDR3 sequence (DNA): TGCGCCAGCAGTTTGACCGTGAACACTGAAGCTTTCTCT. Its protein is CASSLTVNTEAFS.

V and J are TRBV9 and TRBJ2-5; 9 bases are shared with TRBD2. The CDR3 length is 14 residues. The trim removed 4 bases at V and 5 bases at J, leaving 6 bases unmatched. Germline lookup yields CDR1 SGDLS and CDR2 YYNGEE. CDR3 DNA sequence: TGTGCCAGCAGCCCCGGGACTAGCACGGAGACCCAGTACTTC. As protein: CASSPGTSTETQYF.

Worth noting for this clonotype: This may be a read error: a much more frequent sequence differs by one nucleotide. The conserved phenylalanine or tryptophan is not found at the CDR3 terminus, so this likely reflects a read error. The V gene is TRBV5-4, the J gene TRBJ1-2; D perhaps matches TRBD1 (5 bases). V lost 4 bases and J 1 base, leaving 14 bases between the germline ends. The CDR3 totals 15 residues. From germline, CDR1 is SGHNT and CDR2 YYREEE (reference sequence). CDR3 in amino acids: CASSRREIVNYGYTL. The CDR3, as DNA: TGTGCCAGCAGCCGCAGGGAGATAGTTAACTATGGCTACACCTTA.